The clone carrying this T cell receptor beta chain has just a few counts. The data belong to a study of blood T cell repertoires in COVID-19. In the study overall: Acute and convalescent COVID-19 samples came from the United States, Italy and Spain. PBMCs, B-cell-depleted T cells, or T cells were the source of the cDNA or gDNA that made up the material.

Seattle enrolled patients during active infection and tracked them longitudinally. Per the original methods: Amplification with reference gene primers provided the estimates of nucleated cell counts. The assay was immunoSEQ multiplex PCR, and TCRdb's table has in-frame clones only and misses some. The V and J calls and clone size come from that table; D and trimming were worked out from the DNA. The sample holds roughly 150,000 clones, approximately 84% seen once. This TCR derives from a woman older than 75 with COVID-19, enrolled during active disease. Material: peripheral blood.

CDR3: CASSVAATGGRQETQYF. The CDR3 coding sequence is TGTGCCAGCAGCGTAGCTGCGACAGGGGGTCGCCAAGAGACCCAGTACTTC. V gene TRBV9 combines with J gene TRBJ2-5; 9 positions agree with TRBD1. After removal of 0 bases from V and 1 base from J, the junction contained 7 bases not matched to a gene. Germline V lookup: CDR1 SGDLS, CDR2 YYNGEE. The CDR3 consists of 17 residues.